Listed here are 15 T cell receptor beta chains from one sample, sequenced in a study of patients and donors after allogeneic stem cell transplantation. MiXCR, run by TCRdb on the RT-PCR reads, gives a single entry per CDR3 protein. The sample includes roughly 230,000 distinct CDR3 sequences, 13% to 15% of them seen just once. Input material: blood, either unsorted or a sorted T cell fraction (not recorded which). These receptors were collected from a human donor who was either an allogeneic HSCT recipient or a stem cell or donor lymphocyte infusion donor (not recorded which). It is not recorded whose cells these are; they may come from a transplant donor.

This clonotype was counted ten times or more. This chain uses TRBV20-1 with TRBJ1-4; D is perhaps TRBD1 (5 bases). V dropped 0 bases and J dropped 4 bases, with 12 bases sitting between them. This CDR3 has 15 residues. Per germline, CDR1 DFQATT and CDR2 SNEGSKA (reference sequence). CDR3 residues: CSARDGDRYNEKLFF. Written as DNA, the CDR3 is TGCAGTGCTAGAGATGGGGACCGATATAATGAAAAACTGTTTTTT.

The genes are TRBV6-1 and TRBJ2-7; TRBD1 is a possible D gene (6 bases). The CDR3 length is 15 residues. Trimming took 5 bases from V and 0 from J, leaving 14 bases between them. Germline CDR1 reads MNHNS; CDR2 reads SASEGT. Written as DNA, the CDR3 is TGTGCCAGCAGTCCTAATGACAGGATCTCCTACGAGCAGTACTTC. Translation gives CASSPNDRISYEQYF.

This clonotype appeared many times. CDR3 loop: CSVGSGGPYEQYF. DNA of the CDR3: TGCAGCGTTGGAAGCGGGGGCCCCTACGAGCAGTACTTC. V and J are TRBV29-1 and TRBJ2-7; TRBD2 aligns across 8 bases. Germline loops: CDR1 SQVTM, CDR2 ANQGSEA. The CDR3 has 13 residues. Germline trimming cut 4 bases from V and 2 bases from J; bases unmatched to any gene: 4.

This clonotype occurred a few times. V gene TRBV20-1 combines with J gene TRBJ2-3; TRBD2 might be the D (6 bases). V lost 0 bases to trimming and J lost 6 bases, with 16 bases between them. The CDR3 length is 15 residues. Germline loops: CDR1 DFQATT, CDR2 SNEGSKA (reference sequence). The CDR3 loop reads CSAREFAGLGDTQYF. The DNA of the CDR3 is TGCAGTGCTAGAGAATTCGCGGGGCTCGGTGATACGCAGTATTTT.

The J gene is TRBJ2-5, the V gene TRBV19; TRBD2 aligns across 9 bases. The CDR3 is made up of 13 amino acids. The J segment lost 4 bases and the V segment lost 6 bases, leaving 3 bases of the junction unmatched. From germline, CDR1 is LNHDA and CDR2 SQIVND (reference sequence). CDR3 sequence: CASSELAGETQYF. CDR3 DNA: TGTGCCAGTAGCGAACTAGCGGGAGAGACCCAGTACTTC.

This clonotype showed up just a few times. The CDR3 is CASSRDRGQPQHF. The CDR3 nucleotides are TGCGCCAGCAGCCGGGACAGGGGTCAGCCCCAGCATTTT. The chain recombines TRBV5-1 with TRBJ1-5; 10 bases agree with TRBD1. There are 13 residues in the CDR3. Germline trimming cut 4 bases from V and 6 bases from J; bases unmatched to any gene: 1. Germline V lookup: CDR1 SGHRS, CDR2 YFSETQ.

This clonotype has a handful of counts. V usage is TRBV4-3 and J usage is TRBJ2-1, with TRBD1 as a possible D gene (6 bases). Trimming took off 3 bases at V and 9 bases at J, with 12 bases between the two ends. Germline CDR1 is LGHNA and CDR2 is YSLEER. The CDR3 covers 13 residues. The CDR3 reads CASSQVSGVEQFF. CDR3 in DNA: TGCGCCAGCAGCCAGGTGTCAGGGGTTGAGCAGTTCTTC.

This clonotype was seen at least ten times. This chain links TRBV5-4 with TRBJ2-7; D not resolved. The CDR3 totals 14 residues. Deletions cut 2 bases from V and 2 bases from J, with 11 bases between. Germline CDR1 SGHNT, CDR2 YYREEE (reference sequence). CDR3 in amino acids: CASSFPEGTYEQYF. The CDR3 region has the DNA TGTGCCAGCAGCTTCCCGGAAGGCACCTACGAGCAGTACTTC.

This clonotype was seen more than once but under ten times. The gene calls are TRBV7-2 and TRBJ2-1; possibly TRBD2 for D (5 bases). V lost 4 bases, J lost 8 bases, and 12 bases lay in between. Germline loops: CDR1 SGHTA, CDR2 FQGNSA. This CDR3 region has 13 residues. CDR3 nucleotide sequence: TGTGCCAGCAGCTCCCTAAGGAGGTATGAGCAGTTCTTC. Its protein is CASSSLRRYEQFF.

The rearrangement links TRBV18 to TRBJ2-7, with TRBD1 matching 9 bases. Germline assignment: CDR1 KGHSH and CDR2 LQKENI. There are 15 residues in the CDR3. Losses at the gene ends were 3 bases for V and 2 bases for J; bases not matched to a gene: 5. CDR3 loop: CASSPVGQGTYEQYF. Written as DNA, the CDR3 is TGTGCCAGCTCACCGGTGGGACAGGGAACCTACGAGCAGTACTTC.

DNA of the CDR3: TGTGCCAGCAGCCGAGTAGGGATGGCCCGGGGCAATGAGCAGTTCTTC. Translated: CASSRVGMARGNEQFF. The chain carries TRBV3-1 and TRBJ2-1; tentatively, D is TRBD2 (5 bases). The CDR3 runs 16 residues. CDR1 and CDR2 from the germline V gene are LGHDT and YNNKEL (reference sequence). Between the trimmed V and J ends, which lost 4 bases and 6 bases, there was a span of 19 bases.

CDR3 loop: CASSLRAGDLSNEQFF. CDR3 DNA sequence: TGCGCCAGCAGCTTGCGTGCGGGGGACCTCTCCAATGAGCAGTTCTTC. The chain carries TRBV5-1 and TRBJ2-1, with 7 positions matching TRBD2. CDR1 is SGHRS and CDR2 is YFSETQ in the germline V gene. The CDR3 length is 16 residues. Losses at the gene ends were 1 base for V and 6 bases for J; bases not matched to a gene: 10.

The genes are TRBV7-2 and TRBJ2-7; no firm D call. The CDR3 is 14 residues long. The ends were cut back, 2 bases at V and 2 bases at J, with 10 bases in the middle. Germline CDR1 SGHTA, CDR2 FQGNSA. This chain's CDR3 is CASSLRRPPYEQYF. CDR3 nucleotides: TGTGCCAGCAGCTTACGGCGGCCCCCCTACGAGCAGTACTTC. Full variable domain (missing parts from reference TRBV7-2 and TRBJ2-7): GAGVSQSPSNKVTEKGKDVELRCDPISGHTALYWYRQSLGQGLEFLIYFQGNSAPDKSGLPSDRFSAERTGGSVSTLTIQRTQQEDSAVYLCASSLRRPPYEQYFGPGTRLTVT.

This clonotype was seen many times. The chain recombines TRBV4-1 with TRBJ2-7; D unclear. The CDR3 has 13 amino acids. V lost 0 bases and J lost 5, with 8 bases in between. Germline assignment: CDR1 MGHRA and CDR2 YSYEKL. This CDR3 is CASSQEIGDEQYF. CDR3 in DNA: TGCGCCAGCAGCCAAGAAATCGGTGACGAGCAGTACTTC.

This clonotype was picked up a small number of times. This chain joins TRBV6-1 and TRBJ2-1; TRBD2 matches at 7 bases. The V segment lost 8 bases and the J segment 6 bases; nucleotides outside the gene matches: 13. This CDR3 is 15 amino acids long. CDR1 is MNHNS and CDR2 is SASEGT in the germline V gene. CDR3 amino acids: CASGLVGGYGNEQFF. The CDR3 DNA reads TGTGCCAGCGGGCTTGTCGGGGGGTACGGCAATGAGCAGTTCTTC.